These 20 T cell receptor beta chains came from one sample sequenced in a study of blood T cells in healthy people across ages. A second PCR of about 7 to 12 cycles used a sample-barcoded 5' primer and a J-beta primer mix. TCRdb re-called the 5' RACE reads with MiXCR, one entry per CDR3 protein. In the table there are around 1,700,000 distinct CDR3 sequences, 28% of which are singletons. The sample taken for sequencing was blood. These receptors all come from a woman under 40 in good health.

In this sample, this clonotype turned up many times. The chain couples TRBV20-1 to TRBJ2-5; D uncertain. V was pared by 7 bases and J by 4 bases, with 10 bases between. This CDR3 contains 11 residues. Looked up from germline, CDR1 is DFQATT and CDR2 is SNEGSKA (reference sequence). CDR3 in DNA: TGCAGTGTGTCATACTTAGAGACCCAGTACTTC. Protein product: CSVSYLETQYF.

This rearrangement joins TRBV6-1 to TRBJ2-5, with D possibly being TRBD1 (6 bases). The CDR3 sequence is 16 residues long. Germline V gene lookup returns CDR1 MNHNS and CDR2 SASEGT. V lost 2 bases to trimming and J lost 2 bases, with 15 bases between them. CDR3 nucleotides: TGTGCCAGCAGTGAAAGCGTGGGGGCTTCACAAGAGACCCAGTACTTC. Translating it yields CASSESVGASQETQYF.

The sample holds a few counts of this clonotype. The chain has TRBV27 and TRBJ1-2; maybe TRBD1 (5 bases). Germline loops: CDR1 MNHEY, CDR2 SMNVEV (reference sequence). Trimming cost V 0 bases and J 6 bases, with 20 bases left between them. This CDR3 region has 17 residues. CDR3: CASSLSILGGINNGYTF. CDR3 coding DNA: TGTGCCAGCAGTTTATCCATCCTCGGGGGTATTAATAATGGCTACACCTTC.

V is TRBV20-1 and J is TRBJ2-7; the match to TRBD1 covers 9 bases. Germline lookup yields CDR1 DFQATT and CDR2 SNEGSKA (reference sequence). The CDR3 extends over 15 amino acids. V lost 5 bases and J lost 2; bases outside the gene matches: 10. CDR3: CSAGSVGQGPYEQYF. CDR3 sequence (DNA): TGCAGTGCTGGTAGTGTCGGACAGGGGCCCTACGAGCAGTACTTC.

This clonotype was counted between two and nine times. The chain uses TRBV6-5 and TRBJ2-5, with 10 bases identical to TRBD1. Trimming removed 6 bases from V and 5 bases from J; junction bases left unmatched: 6. Per germline, CDR1 MNHEY and CDR2 SVGAGI. The CDR3 loop spans 14 amino acids. The CDR3 sequence: CASRETGGRETQYF. Written as DNA, the CDR3 is TGTGCCAGCAGGGAGACAGGGGGCCGGGAGACCCAGTACTTC.

A remark on this clonotype: Just one base apart from a much larger clone, this may be a read error. Without the conserved terminal phenylalanine or tryptophan, this CDR3 likely stems from a read error. This chain links TRBV6-5 with TRBJ2-7, with TRBD1 identical over 10 bases. This CDR3 has 15 amino acids. Trimming removed 6 bases from V and 3 bases from J; junction bases left unmatched: 8. CDR1 and CDR2 from the germline V gene are MNHEY and SVGAGI. DNA for the CDR3: TGTGCCAGCAGCCTGGGACAGGGGAGGATCTACGAGCAGTACCTC. This encodes CASSLGQGRIYEQYL.

The V and J genes are TRBV18 and TRBJ2-7; tentative D call: TRBD1 (6 bases). The germline V and J ends were trimmed by 6 bases and 2 bases, with 14 bases remaining between them. The CDR3 contains 14 residues. From germline, CDR1 is KGHSH and CDR2 LQKENI. CDR3 region: CASSDDRFPYEQYF. The CDR3, as DNA: TGTGCCAGCTCGGACGACAGGTTCCCCTACGAGCAGTACTTC.

In its sample, this clonotype was seen a few times. This chain uses TRBV7-9 with TRBJ2-3; 8 bases fit TRBD2. This CDR3 spans 18 amino acids. The J segment lost 0 bases and the V segment lost 3 bases, leaving 11 bases of the junction unmatched. CDR1 and CDR2 from the germline V gene are SEHNR and FQNEAQ (reference sequence). The CDR3 loop reads CASSFIVVLAASTDTQYF. CDR3 nucleotide sequence: TGTGCCAGCAGCTTCATCGTCGTACTAGCGGCTAGCACAGATACGCAGTATTTT. Looking up the rest from reference TRBV7-9 and TRBJ2-3 gives the full variable domain: DTGVSQNPRHKITKRGQNVTFRCDPISEHNRLYWYRQTLGQGPEFLTYFQNEAQLEKSRLLSDRFSAERPKGSFSTLEIQRTEQGDSAMYLCASSFIVVLAASTDTQYFGPGTRLTVL.

This clonotype turned up a few times. J is TRBJ2-1 and V is TRBV4-3; the match to TRBD1 covers 7 bases. CDR3 size: 15 residues. J was trimmed by 3 bases and V by 5 bases; bases with no gene match: 7. CDR1 and CDR2 (germline): LGHNA, YSLEER. CDR3 nucleotide sequence: TGCGCCAGCAGCGCAGGGGGATTCCTCTACAATGAGCAGTTCTTC. This codes for CASSAGGFLYNEQFF.

There are a few counts of this clonotype. The chain carries TRBV5-6 and TRBJ1-4, with D possibly matching TRBD1 (5 bases). The CDR3 covers 13 residues. V lost 4 bases and J 6 bases, leaving 10 bases between the germline ends. CDR1 and CDR2 (germline): SGHDT, YYEEEE. CDR3 amino acids: CASSGATDEKLFF. The CDR3 DNA sequence: TGTGCCAGCAGCGGGGCTACGGATGAAAAACTGTTTTTT.

The V and J genes are TRBV10-2 and TRBJ1-1; weak D call: TRBD1 (5 bases). Germline V gives CDR1 WSHSY, CDR2 SAAADI. The germline V and J ends were trimmed by 2 bases and 4 bases, with 11 bases remaining between them. The CDR3 loop spans 14 amino acids. Here the CDR3 reads CASSETGQVTEAFF. CDR3 nucleotides: TGCGCCAGCAGTGAGACCGGACAAGTCACTGAAGCTTTCTTT.

The V and J genes are TRBV25-1 and TRBJ1-2, with D uncertain. V lost 3 bases and J lost 7, with 9 bases in between. The CDR3 has 12 residues. Per germline, CDR1 MGHDK and CDR2 SYGVNS. The CDR3 loop reads CASSDPFSGYTF. The CDR3 coding sequence is TGTGCCAGCAGTGATCCGTTTAGTGGCTACACCTTC.

This clonotype appeared a few times. The rearrangement links TRBV5-1 to TRBJ1-2; D might be TRBD1 (5 bases). Deletions cut 2 bases from V and 6 bases from J, with 11 bases between. CDR1 SGHRS and CDR2 YFSETQ come from the germline V gene. This CDR3 is 13 amino acids long. CDR3 sequence (DNA): TGCGCCAGCAGCTTAGGGGCTGCTGATGGCTACACCTTC. Translated, it gives CASSLGAADGYTF.

The genes are TRBV7-6 and TRBJ1-4; D is ambiguous. Germline V lookup: CDR1 SGHVS, CDR2 FNYEAQ. The CDR3 contains 14 residues. V was cut by 1 base and J by 11 bases, with 14 bases left in between. The CDR3 coding sequence is TGTGCCAGCAGCTTAGATCCCTCCTCCGGTAAACTGTTTTTT. It encodes CASSLDPSSGKLFF.

In its sample, this clonotype was seen a few times. J is TRBJ2-2 and V is TRBV7-2; D remains unclear. Trimming pared 1 base from V and 5 bases from J, leaving 5 bases between. The length of the CDR3 is 13 residues. The germline V gene encodes CDR1 SGHTA and CDR2 FQGNSA. The CDR3 reads CASSLDWTGELFF. The CDR3 nucleotides read TGTGCCAGCAGCTTAGACTGGACCGGGGAGCTGTTTTTT.

In this sample, this clonotype turned up a few times. CDR3 loop: CASDSSGAPSYEQYF. The DNA of the CDR3 is TGTGCCAGCGACTCCTCAGGGGCCCCCTCCTACGAGCAGTACTTC. This chain joins TRBV28 and TRBJ2-7; a weak D match, TRBD1 (6 bases). The CDR3 is made up of 15 amino acids. V dropped 8 bases and J dropped 0 bases, with 17 bases sitting between them. Germline values: CDR1 MDHEN, CDR2 SYDVKM. Combining the CDR3 with reference TRBV28 and TRBJ2-7 gives the whole variable domain DVKVTQSSRYLVKRTGEKVFLECVQDMDHENMFWYRQDPGLGLRLIYFSYDVKMKEKGDIPEGYSVSREKKERFSLILESASTNQTSMYLCASDSSGAPSYEQYFGPGTRLTVT.

This clonotype came up a few times. The CDR3 loop reads CASSWWASYNEQFF. CDR3 sequence (DNA): TGTGCCAGCAGTTGGTGGGCCTCCTACAATGAGCAGTTCTTC. The chain joins TRBV5-6 to TRBJ2-1; D gene ambiguous. Trimming took 5 bases from V and 0 from J, leaving 9 bases between them. The CDR3 covers 14 residues. The germline V gene has CDR1 SGHDT and CDR2 YYEEEE.

V is TRBV7-2 and J is TRBJ2-1; possibly TRBD1 for D (5 bases). Germline V CDR1 and CDR2: SGHTA, FQGNSA. This CDR3 has 14 residues. Trimming shortened V by 0 bases and J by 10 bases, and 13 bases separated the two germline ends. CDR3 protein: CASSLAPGNYEQFF. In DNA, the CDR3 is TGTGCCAGCAGCTTAGCTCCAGGGAACTACGAGCAGTTCTTC. The full variable domain, rest sourced from reference TRBV7-2 and TRBJ2-1, is GAGVSQSPSNKVTEKGKDVELRCDPISGHTALYWYRQSLGQGLEFLIYFQGNSAPDKSGLPSDRFSAERTGGSVSTLTIQRTQQEDSAVYLCASSLAPGNYEQFFGPGTRLTVL.

This chain joins TRBV29-1 and TRBJ1-5; a possible D gene is TRBD1 (6 bases). The V end lost 0 bases, the J end lost 9 bases, and 15 bases lay between the germline ends. Germline lookup yields CDR1 SQVTM and CDR2 ANQGSEA. CDR3 length: 14 amino acids. The CDR3 sequence: CSVEEGAIRRPQHF. The CDR3 region has the DNA TGCAGCGTTGAAGAGGGGGCGATACGTCGGCCCCAGCATTTT. The entire variable domain, with the rest obtained from reference TRBV29-1 and TRBJ1-5, is as follows: SAVISQKPSRDICQRGTSLTIQCQVDSQVTMMFWYRQQPGQSLTLIATANQGSEATYESGFVIDKFPISRPNLTFSTLTVSNMSPEDSSIYLCSVEEGAIRRPQHFGDGTRLSIL.

V and J are TRBV18 and TRBJ2-7; 7 nucleotides match TRBD1. Germline-derived CDR1 and CDR2 are KGHSH and LQKENI. This CDR3 is 15 amino acids long. J gave up 2 bases and V 5 bases, and 9 bases lay outside the gene matches. The CDR3 loop is CASSSGQEKAYEQYF. CDR3 DNA sequence: TGTGCCAGCTCATCAGGACAGGAGAAAGCCTACGAGCAGTACTTC.